Below, one T cell receptor (beta chain) is given with its context. This clone's antigen is unknown. Base quality data are lacking; no much larger clone is found one base away. Here V drops 2 bases and J drops 0 bases, and the junction holds 2 bases not matched to any gene. Including the terminal cysteine and phenylalanine, the CDR3 comprises 17 residues. Just the 51-base CDR3 DNA is kept, in frame starting at base 1. CDR1 is given as KGHSH and CDR2 as LQKENI, both from the germline V gene. The sample comes from a study of T cell responses to AZD1222 COVID-19 vaccine (dated by TCRdb to the early 2020s). Context from the whole study: AZD1222 recipients whose second dose came at about 4 weeks and those whose second dose came at about 12 weeks were combined into one group, since spike-specific TCR depth and breadth did not differ between the two schedules. A total of 233 trial participants underwent TCR sequencing, of whom under 220 had received two doses of AZD1222 and about 25 had received two doses of the MenACWY control vaccine. Enrollment into the trials was organized by age into subgroups of 18-55, 56-69 and 70-plus years, and those subgroups contained approximately 160, 26 and 62 TCR-sequenced participants, respectively.

The time point label of this sample denotes: baseline before first vaccination. Samples from vaccinated people were obtained from the UK trials COV001 and COV002, which included a single-blind randomized controlled phase 2/3 trial of AZD1222 (ChAdOx1 nCoV-19) in healthy adults. Trial participant PBMC samples were collected at day 0 and day 28 after the second dose for TCRbeta chain sequencing. Summary of the overall study and its limitations: Conclusions about previously exposed vaccinees were limited because only five to seven AZD1222 recipients were SARS-CoV-2 seropositive at baseline. Reportedly, almost half of the unique spike-specific TCRs recognized epitopes lying outside the regions that are mutated in the B.1.351 and B.1.1.7 variants. A significant rise in spike-specific TCR breadth and depth was observed after two AZD1222 doses relative to day 0 and relative to MenACWY recipients. Because no day 14 peak-response samples were available, the repertoires could be characterized only after the peak T cell response. Participants were mostly white British, with more females than males. The authors suggested clonal diversity may have been underestimated. In the small 56-69-year group, the increase in depth fell short of significance, most likely because of low power. CD4 TCRs associated with the vaccine covered the entire spike protein, and the dominant responses were in regions 160-218 and 743-854.

The CDR3 regions of human TCRbeta chains were subjected to immunosequencing. The study's own analysis went as follows. Repertoire TCRs were checked for matches against a reference library of SARS-CoV-2-specific TCRs that had been generated using the MIRA antigen-specificity platform. Breadth meant the fraction of unique TCRs that were SARS-CoV-2-associated, whereas depth meant the fraction of total T cells that were SARS-CoV-2-associated. Using the MIRA data, each spike-specific TCR was assigned both to the spike region to which the TCR was reactive and to a CD4 or CD8 class. Log10-transformed breadth and depth values were compared by one-way ANOVA with Sidak's multiple comparisons tests. The table was pulled from immuneACCESS by TCRdb, which kept in-frame rearrangements only. Such tables lose some clones; where checked, under half of the loss comes from unresolved V genes, and the rest has no known cause. The V and J calls and clone size come from that table; D and trimming were worked out from the DNA. This sample lists around 94,000 clones; approximately 91% were detected once. In total, the top ten clones hold about 19% of the sample.

The rearrangement combines TRBV18 with TRBJ2-1, and 12 junctional nucleotides match TRBD2. The TCR comes from an adult in good health. The sequencing used peripheral blood, collected on day 0 of AZD1222 vaccination. Read as DNA, the sequence is TGTGCCAGCTCACCATCGACTAGCGGGAGCTCCTACAATGAGCAGTTCTTC. Its protein is CASSPSTSGSSYNEQFF. Reference TRBV18 and TRBJ2-1 genes cover what lies past the CDR3, so the full variable domain is NAGVMQNPRHLVRRRGQEARLRCSPMKGHSHVYWYRQLPEEGLKFMVYLQKENIIDESGMPKERFSAEFPKEGPSILRIQQVVRGDSAAYFCASSPSTSGSSYNEQFFGPGTRLTVL.